These 31 T cell receptor beta chains came from one sample sequenced in a study of cytomegalovirus exposure and HLA in healthy donors. The protocol was immunoSEQ multiplex PCR, while the TCRdb copy is restricted to in-frame clones and leaves out a portion. The sample holds about 220,000 clones; 80% to 90% are singletons and the top ten take roughly 3%. Input material: PBMCs. The source of these receptors is a woman aged 18 to 35 in good health and CMV-seronegative.

The chain combines TRBV28 with TRBJ2-6, with D possibly matching TRBD2 (6 bases). Germline CDR1 MDHEN, CDR2 SYDVKM. Trimming shortened V by 2 bases and J by 2 bases, and 10 bases separated the two germline ends. The CDR3 totals 16 residues. This chain's CDR3 is CASSLRGGAGANVLTF. For the CDR3, the DNA is TGTGCCAGCAGTTTACGAGGAGGGGCTGGGGCCAACGTCCTGACTTTC.

The rearrangement uses TRBV27 and TRBJ2-1; D possibly corresponds to TRBD1 (5 bases). Looked up from germline, CDR1 is MNHEY and CDR2 is SMNVEV (reference sequence). Between the trimmed V and J ends, which lost 4 bases and 0 bases, there was a span of 10 bases. The CDR3 is 15 residues long. The CDR3: CASSSDTRSYNEQFF. In DNA form, the CDR3 reads TGTGCCAGCAGTTCGGACACCCGCTCCTACAATGAGCAGTTCTTC.

The genes are TRBV29-1 and TRBJ2-7; a weak D match, TRBD2 (6 bases). With 0 bases removed from V and 7 bases from J, the gap between germline ends came to 19 bases. CDR1 and CDR2 from the germline V gene are SQVTM and ANQGSEA. CDR3 length equals 15 residues. CDR3 in amino acids: CSVEEGGVGHGEQYF. Here the CDR3 DNA reads TGCAGCGTTGAAGAGGGCGGGGTAGGGCATGGAGAGCAGTACTTC.

V and J are TRBV4-3 and TRBJ2-5; 9 nucleotides match TRBD2. The CDR3 sequence is 16 residues long. The germline V gene has CDR1 LGHNA and CDR2 YSLEER. Trimming cost V 1 base and J 4 bases; bases outside gene matches: 7. As DNA, the CDR3 is TGCGCCAGCAGCCAAGCGAGTAGCGGGAGCGGAGAGACCCAGTACTTC. Its translation is CASSQASSGSGETQYF.

This chain uses TRBV5-6 with TRBJ1-1; D is possibly TRBD1 (6 bases). This CDR3 comprises 17 residues. CDR1 is SGHDT, CDR2 YYEEEE, per germline. Trimming pared 2 bases from V and 0 bases from J, leaving 17 bases between. The CDR3 here is CASSFNRGGSMNTEAFF. Written as DNA, the CDR3 is TGTGCCAGCAGCTTCAACCGTGGGGGCTCCATGAACACTGAAGCTTTCTTT.

This sequence joins TRBV19 and TRBJ2-3, with TRBD2 as a possible D gene (5 bases). Germline loops: CDR1 LNHDA, CDR2 SQIVND (reference sequence). V was trimmed by 3 bases and J by 2 bases, leaving 9 bases between them. This CDR3 region has 14 residues. The CDR3 coding sequence is TGTGCCAGTAGTATCAGCGGTAACACAGATACGCAGTATTTT. It translates to CASSISGNTDTQYF.

The gene calls are TRBV30 and TRBJ2-3; D may be TRBD2 (6 bases). V lost 1 base and J 3 bases, leaving 14 bases between the germline ends. The CDR3 runs to 15 residues. Germline values: CDR1 GTSNPN, CDR2 SVGIG (reference sequence). CDR3 in amino acids: CAWSAMAGTTDTQYF. The CDR3 DNA reads as TGTGCCTGGAGTGCCATGGCGGGAACGACAGATACGCAGTATTTT.

There are a few counts of this clone. V gene TRBV5-1 combines with J gene TRBJ1-1, with TRBD1 as a possible D gene (6 bases). V shed 2 bases and J shed 5 bases, with 13 bases lying between them. CDR3 length equals 14 residues. The germline V gene encodes CDR1 SGHRS and CDR2 YFSETQ. CDR3 coding DNA: TGCGCCAGCAGCTTAACAGGGTGGGGGACTGAAGCTTTCTTT. It is translated as CASSLTGWGTEAFF.

Only a few counts were recorded for this clone. The V and J genes are TRBV10-1 and TRBJ2-2; perhaps TRBD1 as D (5 bases). V dropped 6 bases and J dropped 4 bases, with 9 bases sitting between them. The CDR3 totals 13 residues. Germline loops: CDR1 WNHNN, CDR2 SYGVQD (reference sequence). Here the CDR3 DNA reads TGCGCCAGCAGAAGGGGATTCACCGGGGAGCTGTTTTTT. Protein sequence: CASRRGFTGELFF.

This clone was found a few times. The J gene is TRBJ2-7, the V gene TRBV5-1; 11 nucleotides agree with TRBD2. The CDR3 loop spans 17 amino acids. Trimming removed 4 bases from V and 7 bases from J; junction bases left unmatched: 16. CDR1 is SGHRS and CDR2 is YFSETQ in the germline V gene. CDR3 loop: CASSRLHSGRASGEQYF. CDR3 DNA sequence: TGCGCCAGCAGCCGGCTTCATAGCGGGAGGGCCTCGGGGGAGCAGTACTTC.

This clone is a singleton in its sample. The germline gene is not matched at one end of the junction; a read error may be the cause. V and J are TRBV2 and TRBJ2-3; 9 bases are shared with TRBD2. Per germline, CDR1 SNHLY and CDR2 FYNNEI. CDR3 length: 14 amino acids. For the CDR3, the DNA is TGTACCAGCCAGGCGGGAGGGCGCACAGATACGCAGTATTTT. This codes for CTSQAGGRTDTQYF.

The CDR3 nucleotides are TGTGCCAGCAGCGTTAGCGGGGCCGAACAGGATGAGCAGTTCTTC. This sequence encodes CASSVSGAEQDEQFF. The rearrangement joins TRBV9 to TRBJ2-1; 8 bases line up with TRBD2. Germline V gives CDR1 SGDLS, CDR2 YYNGEE. Trimming took 2 bases from V and 8 from J; bases not matched to a gene: 9. The CDR3 totals 15 residues.

This chain uses TRBV7-2 with TRBJ2-1, with 13 nucleotides matching TRBD2. The CDR3 is 17 residues long. Trimming took 3 bases from V and 4 from J; bases not matched to a gene: 6. The germline CDR1 and CDR2 sequences are SGHTA and FQGNSA. The CDR3 region is CASSFRLAGGPYNEQFF. The CDR3 DNA is TGTGCCAGCAGCTTCCGACTAGCGGGAGGACCTTACAATGAGCAGTTCTTC.

The gene calls are TRBV30 and TRBJ2-7; 9 bases align to TRBD1. Germline CDR1 GTSNPN, CDR2 SVGIG (reference sequence). CDR3 length: 14 residues. V lost 2 bases and J lost 0; bases outside the gene matches: 2. The DNA of the CDR3 is TGTGCCTGGAGTCCGGACAGGGGCTCCTACGAGCAGTACTTC. Its translation: CAWSPDRGSYEQYF.

This clone was observed once. The CDR3 loop is CASSSSWRITDTQYF. Here the CDR3 DNA reads TGTGCCAGCAGCTCCTCGTGGCGGATAACAGATACGCAGTATTTT. The chain uses TRBV5-6 and TRBJ2-3, with D hard to call. CDR1 is SGHDT, CDR2 YYEEEE, per germline. The CDR3 length is 15 residues. Deletions cut 3 bases from V and 3 bases from J, with 14 bases between.

The chain is built from TRBV10-3 and TRBJ2-3; a possible D gene is TRBD2 (5 bases). Trimming cost V 6 bases and J 0 bases, with 13 bases left between them. The germline gives CDR1 ENHRY, CDR2 SYGVKD. The CDR3 runs to 15 residues. In DNA form, the CDR3 reads TGTGCCATCAGCTCTACTAGTTTGAGCACAGATACGCAGTATTTT. It specifies CAISSTSLSTDTQYF.

V and J are TRBV27 and TRBJ2-1; D might be TRBD1 (5 bases). CDR1 is MNHEY and CDR2 is SMNVEV in the germline V gene (reference sequence). The CDR3 spans 15 residues. The V and J ends lost 2 bases and 4 bases respectively, with 12 bases between them. Written as DNA, the CDR3 is TGTGCCAGCAGTTTAATACAGGCTTTTTACAATGAGCAGTTCTTC. Translating gives CASSLIQAFYNEQFF.

The rearrangement joins TRBV25-1 to TRBJ2-5, with D perhaps matching TRBD1 (6 bases). V was clipped by 8 bases and J by 3 bases, with 25 bases between them. Germline CDR1 and CDR2: MGHDK and SYGVNS. The CDR3 has 17 residues. CDR3 loop: CASGQGGLPGHKETQYF. CDR3 coding DNA: TGTGCCAGCGGCCAAGGGGGTTTACCGGGACACAAAGAGACCCAGTACTTC.

This chain uses TRBV7-9 with TRBJ2-1; the D gene is possibly TRBD2 (6 bases). Trimming pared 4 bases from V and 0 bases from J, leaving 10 bases between. Germline CDR1 SEHNR, CDR2 FQNEAQ (reference sequence). The CDR3 totals 15 residues. Written as DNA, the CDR3 is TGTGCCAGCAGCTCGGCTAGCGACTCCTACAATGAGCAGTTCTTC. It yields the protein CASSSASDSYNEQFF.

This clone appeared a single time. The genes are TRBV10-3 and TRBJ2-2, with unresolved D. CDR1 is ENHRY and CDR2 is SYGVKD in the germline V gene. The V gene lost 5 bases and the J gene lost 4 bases, with 8 bases spanning the gap. This CDR3 is 13 amino acids long. The CDR3 protein is CAISHARTGELFF. CDR3 in DNA: TGTGCCATCAGTCACGCGCGCACCGGGGAGCTGTTTTTT.

The chain combines TRBV10-3 with TRBJ2-1, with D perhaps matching TRBD2 (5 bases). Trimming shortened V by 5 bases and J by 8 bases, and 16 bases separated the two germline ends. Germline CDR1 reads ENHRY; CDR2 reads SYGVKD. The CDR3 spans 14 residues. CDR3 nucleotide sequence: TGTGCCATCAGTAGCAGTACTAGGAACGATGAGCAGTTCTTC. Amino acids: CAISSSTRNDEQFF.

The chain uses TRBV5-6 and TRBJ2-7, with 7 bases matching TRBD2. CDR1 is SGHDT and CDR2 is YYEEEE in the germline V gene. This CDR3 has 14 amino acids. V shed 2 bases and J 5 bases; nucleotides not matched to a gene: 7. The CDR3 spells CASSFGGSVDEQYF. The CDR3 DNA sequence: TGTGCCAGCAGCTTCGGCGGGAGTGTCGACGAGCAGTACTTC.

This rearrangement joins TRBV30 to TRBJ2-1; 7 bases agree with TRBD2. The germline V gene has CDR1 GTSNPN and CDR2 SVGIG (reference sequence). CDR3 length: 13 amino acids. V shed 4 bases and J 10 bases; nucleotides not matched to a gene: 10. The CDR3, as DNA: TGTGCCTGGAATGGGGGGAGGGCCAGGGAGCAGTTCTTC. This translates into CAWNGGRAREQFF.

This clone was counted a single time. This sequence joins TRBV28 and TRBJ2-3, with D maybe TRBD1 (5 bases). This CDR3 spans 14 amino acids. CDR1 and CDR2 (germline): MDHEN, SYDVKM. V gave up 3 bases and J gave up 6 bases, with 13 bases separating them. Written as DNA, the CDR3 is TGTGCCAGCAGTTTGGTCAGGGCAAGGGATACGCAGTATTTT. Its translation is CASSLVRARDTQYF.

The chain carries TRBV6-1 and TRBJ2-3; weak D call: TRBD1 (6 bases). Germline V CDR1 and CDR2: MNHNS, SASEGT. Deletions cut 5 bases from V and 1 base from J, with 7 bases between. The length of the CDR3 is 13 residues. DNA for the CDR3: TGTGCCAGCAGTCGGACAGGCACAGATACGCAGTATTTT. The encoded protein is CASSRTGTDTQYF.

The chain recombines TRBV5-6 with TRBJ2-6; TRBD1 matches at 9 bases. The CDR3 length is 18 residues. V trimming: 3 bases; J trimming: 2 bases; junction bases outside the gene matches: 9. Germline V CDR1 and CDR2: SGHDT, YYEEEE. The CDR3 protein is CASSSPGQGSPGANVLTF. Written as DNA, the CDR3 is TGTGCCAGCAGCTCCCCGGGACAGGGCTCCCCTGGGGCCAACGTCCTGACTTTC.

This chain links TRBV29-1 with TRBJ1-2; D is perhaps TRBD1 (5 bases). Trimming took off 7 bases at V and 3 bases at J, with 9 bases between the two ends. CDR3 size: 11 residues. Germline V gives CDR1 SQVTM, CDR2 ANQGSEA. CDR3 sequence reads: CSALGDYGYTF. CDR3 coding DNA: TGCAGCGCTTTAGGGGACTATGGCTACACCTTC.

This chain links TRBV28 with TRBJ1-1; D uncertain. CDR1 and CDR2 (germline): MDHEN, SYDVKM. Trimming took 3 bases from V and 6 from J, leaving 14 bases between them. This CDR3 comprises 14 residues. CDR3 loop: CASSLGIGGAEAFF. The CDR3 DNA reads as TGTGCCAGCAGTTTGGGCATCGGAGGTGCTGAAGCTTTCTTT.

This clone was recorded only once. The chain couples TRBV27 to TRBJ2-7; perhaps TRBD1 as D (5 bases). The CDR3 length is 14 residues. Trimming shortened V by 3 bases and J by 2 bases, and 11 bases separated the two germline ends. Germline V lookup: CDR1 MNHEY, CDR2 SMNVEV (reference sequence). The CDR3 region has the DNA TGTGCCAGCAGTTTGGCAGGGAAGGCCTACGAGCAGTACTTC. Amino acids: CASSLAGKAYEQYF.

This clone is a singleton in its sample. This chain links TRBV4-3 with TRBJ2-5; no clear D. The V end was cut by 0 bases, the J end by 4 bases, with 12 bases between. The germline V gene encodes CDR1 LGHNA and CDR2 YSLEER. The CDR3 is 15 amino acids. The CDR3 DNA sequence: TGCGCCAGCAGCCAAGATCGGAGTTTAGGAGAGACCCAGTACTTC. This sequence encodes CASSQDRSLGETQYF.

The V and J genes are TRBV27 and TRBJ2-7; the match to TRBD2 covers 13 bases. Germline CDR1 and CDR2: MNHEY and SMNVEV (reference sequence). Germline trimming cut 6 bases from V and 2 bases from J; bases unmatched to any gene: 4. CDR3 size: 15 residues. DNA of the CDR3: TGTGCCAGCAGCATCGGGACTAGCGGGACCTACGAGCAGTACTTC. Its protein product is CASSIGTSGTYEQYF.